Listed below are T cell receptor beta chains from one sample, sequenced in a study of blood T cell repertoires in COVID-19. The data were produced by immunoSEQ multiplex PCR, yet TCRdb's version contains in-frame clones alone and is incomplete. The sample contains approximately 100,000 clones, 85% of which appear only once. The sequenced sample was peripheral blood. These receptor sequences come from a human donor in a cohort sampled during active COVID-19. CDR3s include the opening cysteine and the closing phenylalanine or tryptophan. D genes are given only for firm matches.

D gene,V gene,J gene,CDR3 protein
NA,TRBV14,TRBJ2-4,CASSQDRVIQYF
TRBD2,TRBV11-2,TRBJ2-7,CASSLQRGTSGKGAYEQYF
TRBD1,TRBV28,TRBJ2-7,CASTPGQGIGEQYF
TRBD2,TRBV27,TRBJ2-3,CASSLIKPGLAGGQKDTQYF
NA,TRBV28,TRBJ1-4,CASTRGGEKLFF
NA,TRBV7-2,TRBJ2-1,CASSLQIYNEQFF
NA,TRBV5-4,TRBJ1-1,CASSLGEPNTEAFF
NA,TRBV7-9,TRBJ2-1,CASSISSDNEQFF
NA,TRBV5-6,TRBJ1-4,CASSGTLSSEKLFF
TRBD1,TRBV6-5,TRBJ1-1,CASSSNRGTEAFF
NA,TRBV29-1,TRBJ1-4,CSVALGGGDEKLFF